This TCR beta chain derives from a study of OX40 agonist ivuxolimab in advanced cancers. Germline V gene data show CDR1 as SGDLS and CDR2 as YYNGEE. V dropped 0 bases and J dropped 7 bases, with 16 bases sitting between them. The CDR3 totals 15 residues. Data came from immunoSEQ multiplex PCR; TCRdb stores just in-frame clones and leaves some out. The data hold about 100,000 clones, with about 90% observed a single time. This rearrangement joins TRBV9 to TRBJ1-2; D gene ambiguous. The TCR sequence derives from an adult with an advanced solid tumor such as melanoma, head and neck, liver or kidney cancer. Sequencing used CD4+ or CD8+ T cells sorted from blood, obtained in a trial of the OX40 agonist ivuxolimab. CDR3 bases: TGTGCCAGCAGCGTAGCTAACCCAGGTTGGAGTGGCTACACCTTC. Translating it yields CASSVANPGWSGYTF.